This TCR beta chain is from a study of shared clonotypes between healthy human individuals. Study background: For every donor, three CD4 naive, three CD4 memory, two CD8 naive and one CD8 memory plates were used.

Terminally differentiated effector memory CD45RA+ cells were excluded by CCR7 positive selection of CD45RO-negative cells. Generated by immunoSEQ multiplex PCR, the TCRdb table keeps only in-frame clones and is missing some. This sample has about 2,100,000 clones; about 92% occur once, and the top ten carry about 1.5%. The CDR3 length is 12 residues. CDR1 and CDR2 from the germline V gene are MNHEY and SMNVEV (reference sequence). V was clipped by 6 bases and J by 4 bases, with 10 bases between them. The TCR sequence derives from a man aged 18 to 30 in good health. Some clones in this sample may be carry-over from other donors' samples. V is TRBV27 and J is TRBJ2-7; a weak D match, TRBD1 (5 bases). Sequencing was carried out using naive CD8+ T cells from PBMCs. CDR3 residues: CASSKDTYEQYF. CDR3 sequence (DNA): TGTGCCAGCAGCAAGGACACGTACGAGCAGTACTTC.